Presented here are 5 T cell receptor beta chains from one specimen sequenced in a study of T cell changes during pregnancy in multiple sclerosis. Libraries were prepared by immunoSEQ multiplex PCR; TCRdb keeps only in-frame clonotypes and omits some of them. The table lists approximately 100,000 clones, 94% of them singletons. Source: peripheral blood, taken in the third trimester of pregnancy. All receptors derive from a female donor with multiple sclerosis, enrolled in a pregnancy study.

With regard to this clone: Other DNA sequences in the same sample also yield this CDR3. J is TRBJ2-7 and V is TRBV15; D perhaps matches TRBD2 (6 bases). Germline V lookup: CDR1 LNHNV, CDR2 YYDKDF (reference sequence). The CDR3 loop spans 13 amino acids. V was shortened by 0 bases and J by 6 bases, with 9 bases between the two germline ends. The CDR3 nucleotides read TGTGCCACCAGCAGAGATCGGGGGTTCGAGCAGTACTTC. Translated, it gives CATSRDRGFEQYF.

The J gene is TRBJ1-5, the V gene TRBV7-2; no firm D call. Germline lookup yields CDR1 SGHTA and CDR2 FQGNSA. The CDR3 runs to 17 residues. Trimming stripped 1 base from V and 0 bases from J, with 13 bases between. This CDR3 is CASSLEGVGASNQPQHF. CDR3 DNA sequence: TGTGCCAGCAGCTTAGAAGGTGTGGGCGCTAGCAATCAGCCCCAGCATTTT.

This clone was counted a few times. V gene TRBV29-1 combines with J gene TRBJ1-5; D remains ambiguous. V dropped 8 bases and J dropped 1 base, with 12 bases sitting between them. CDR1 is SQVTM and CDR2 is ANQGSEA in the germline V gene. The CDR3 loop spans 13 amino acids. This CDR3 is CSTMAFSNQPQHF. The DNA for the CDR3 is TGCAGCACTATGGCCTTCAGCAATCAGCCCCAGCATTTT.

The J gene is TRBJ2-5, the V gene TRBV7-8; TRBD2 is a possible D gene (6 bases). V was shortened by 0 bases and J by 4 bases, with 18 bases between the two germline ends. The CDR3 is made up of 17 amino acids. From germline, CDR1 is SGHVS and CDR2 FQNEAQ. In DNA, the CDR3 is TGTGCCAGCAGCTTAGCGCAAGTCGTAGGGAGGCGAGAGACCCAGTACTTC. This gives the protein CASSLAQVVGRRETQYF.

The J gene is TRBJ2-3, the V gene TRBV5-1; D is perhaps TRBD1 (6 bases). The CDR3 is made up of 15 amino acids. Looked up from germline, CDR1 is SGHRS and CDR2 is YFSETQ. Trimming removed 4 bases from V and 6 bases from J, with 18 bases in between. CDR3 loop: CASSPDITGMDTQYF. The CDR3 coding sequence is TGCGCCAGCAGCCCGGATATTACAGGGATGGATACGCAGTATTTT.